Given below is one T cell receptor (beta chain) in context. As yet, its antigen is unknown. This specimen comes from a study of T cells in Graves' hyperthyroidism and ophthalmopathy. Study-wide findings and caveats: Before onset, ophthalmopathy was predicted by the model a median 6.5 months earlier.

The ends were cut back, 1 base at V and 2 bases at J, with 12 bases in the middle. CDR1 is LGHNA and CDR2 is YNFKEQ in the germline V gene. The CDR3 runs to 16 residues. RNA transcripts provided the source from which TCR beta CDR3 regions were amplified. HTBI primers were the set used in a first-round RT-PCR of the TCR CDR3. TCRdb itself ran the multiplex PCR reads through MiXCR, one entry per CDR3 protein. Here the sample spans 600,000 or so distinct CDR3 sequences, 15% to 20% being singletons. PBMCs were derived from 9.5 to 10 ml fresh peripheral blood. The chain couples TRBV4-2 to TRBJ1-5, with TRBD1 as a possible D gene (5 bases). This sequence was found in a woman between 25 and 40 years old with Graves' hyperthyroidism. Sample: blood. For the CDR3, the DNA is TGTGCCAGCAGCCAAGCCATCGGGGGAGGCAATCAGCCCCAGCATTTT. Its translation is CASSQAIGGGNQPQHF.